The clone carrying this TCR beta chain was observed once. The assay was immunoSEQ multiplex PCR, and TCRdb's table has in-frame clones only and misses some. Of some 19,000 clones listed, roughly 91% are singletons. V lost 5 bases, J lost 2 bases, and 15 bases lay in between. The germline CDR1 and CDR2 sequences are SEHNR and FQNEAQ (reference sequence). The length of the CDR3 is 15 residues. The data derive from a study of OX40 agonist ivuxolimab in advanced cancers. The receptor was isolated from an adult with an advanced solid tumor such as melanoma, head and neck, liver or kidney cancer. Sequenced here: CD4+ or CD8+ T cells sorted from blood, sampled in a trial of the OX40 agonist ivuxolimab. The rearrangement links TRBV7-9 to TRBJ1-2, with D tentatively TRBD1 (6 bases). CDR3 bases: TGTGCCAGCAGCCCAGGTGGGGGGCCCAACTATGGCTACACCTTC. Its translation: CASSPGGGPNYGYTF. Full variable domain (missing parts from reference TRBV7-9 and TRBJ1-2): DTGVSQNPRHKITKRGQNVTFRCDPISEHNRLYWYRQTLGQGPEFLTYFQNEAQLEKSRLLSDRFSAERPKGSFSTLEIQRTEQGDSAMYLCASSPGGGPNYGYTFGSGTRLTVV.